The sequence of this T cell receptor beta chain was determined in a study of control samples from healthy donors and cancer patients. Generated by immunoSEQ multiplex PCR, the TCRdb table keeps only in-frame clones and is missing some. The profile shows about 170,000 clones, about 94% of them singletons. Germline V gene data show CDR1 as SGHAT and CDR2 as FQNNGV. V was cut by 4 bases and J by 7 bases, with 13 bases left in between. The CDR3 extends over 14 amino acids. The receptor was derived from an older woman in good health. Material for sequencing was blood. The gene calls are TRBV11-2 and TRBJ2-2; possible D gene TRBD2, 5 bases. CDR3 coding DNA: TGTGCCAGCAGCTCGGACTCGCCCGGCGGGGAGCTGTTTTTT. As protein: CASSSDSPGGELFF.